The present TCR beta chain was sequenced within a study of control samples from healthy donors and cancer patients. This CDR3 contains 11 residues. The V and J ends lost 0 bases and 6 bases respectively, with 5 bases between them. Germline-derived CDR1 and CDR2 are DFQATT and SNEGSKA (reference sequence). The count of this clone is one. TCRdb keeps only in-frame clones here, not all; method: immunoSEQ multiplex PCR. The repertoire includes over 90,000 clones, about 89% of them detected once, and about a fifth sits in the top ten. V and J are TRBV20-1 and TRBJ2-5; D gene unclear. The TCR was taken from a man in his sixties with lung cancer. The sample consisted of PBMCs. CDR3 DNA: TGCAGTGCTAGAGATCGGAAGACCCAGTACTTC. This gives the protein CSARDRKTQYF.